This T cell receptor beta chain was profiled in a study of control samples from healthy donors and cancer patients. The repertoire was sequenced with immunoSEQ multiplex PCR; TCRdb's copy has only in-frame clones and lacks some. The table includes 50,000 or so clones, roughly 80% detected once. The CDR3 runs 13 residues. V was clipped by 5 bases and J by 4 bases, with 11 bases between them. In germline, CDR1 is WSHSY, CDR2 SAAADI. This chain connects TRBV10-2 to TRBJ1-2, with a tentative D call TRBD1 (5 bases). The clonotype was recovered from a man aged 70-80 years in good health. Sample: blood. This chain's CDR3 is CASSSGYGYGYTF. Here the CDR3 DNA reads TGCGCCAGCAGTTCAGGGTATGGCTATGGCTACACCTTC.